This T cell receptor beta chain was captured in a study of T cell responses to AZD1222 COVID-19 vaccine. Findings of the study overall: Just a handful of AZD1222 recipients were seropositive at baseline. Within unmutated variant regions lay the reported targets of nearly half of spike-specific TCRs. There were mostly white British donors and more females than males, and clonal diversity was possibly underestimated. Researchers took repertoire samples only after the peak T cell response had come.

A note on this clone: Its specificity is not known.

Germline V gene sequence: CDR1 MNHEY, CDR2 SVGAGI. The CDR3 sequence is 11 residues long. The ends were cut back, 8 bases at V and 5 bases at J, with 9 bases in the middle. Clones were sequenced by immunoSEQ multiplex PCR, and TCRdb holds only the in-frame ones, with some missing. The repertoire holds about 55,000 clones, with 70% to 85% as singletons. The clonotype originates from an adult in good health. Source: peripheral blood, taken on day 0 of AZD1222 vaccination. The V and J genes are TRBV6-5 and TRBJ1-1; the D is unclear. The CDR3 region is CASSLTTEAFF. The CDR3 region has the DNA TGTGCCAGCTCCCTTACTACTGAAGCTTTCTTT.